This T cell receptor beta chain was identified in a study of cytomegalovirus exposure and HLA in healthy donors. Note on this clone: Its antigen is not known.

Amplification used 60 Vbeta primers and 13 Jbeta primers. Using immunoSEQ multiplex PCR, the repertoire was profiled, and TCRdb retains in-frame clones only, with some absent. The table lists 75,000 to 85,000 clones. V lost 3 bases, J lost 8 bases, and 13 bases lay in between. CDR1 is MGHRA, CDR2 YSYEKL, per germline. The length of the CDR3 is 13 residues. Study-level results: Likely technical artifact: a cluster of highly shared sequence variants. The study carried out a later analysis of TCR beta sequences. It associated around 17,000 of them with specific HLA alleles at a false discovery rate of 0.05. The study designated fewer than 200 TCR beta chains cytomegalovirus-associated.

The material sequenced was PBMCs. The receptor comes from a man aged 45-65 years in good health and CMV-seronegative. This chain links TRBV4-1 with TRBJ1-2; TRBD1 is a possible D gene (5 bases). The CDR3 sequence is CASSQVGLGGYTF. The CDR3 DNA reads TGCGCCAGCAGCCAGGTGGGGCTTGGAGGCTACACCTTC.